One TCR beta chain is described in this entry. The sample belongs to a study of blood T cell repertoires in COVID-19. Study-wide background: From the United States, Italy and Spain came samples of acute and convalescent COVID-19.

This table comes from immunoSEQ multiplex PCR, and its TCRdb copy is limited to in-frame clones, with some not included. Here the sample spans about 160,000 clones, around 87% being singletons. CDR3 length: 14 residues. Germline V gene data show CDR1 as LGHNA and CDR2 as YSLEER. Trimming shortened V by 1 base and J by 4 bases, and 11 bases separated the two germline ends. The clonotype was recovered from a man in his fifties or sixties with COVID-19, enrolled during active disease. The chain employs TRBV4-3 and TRBJ2-7; D may be TRBD1 (5 bases). Sample: peripheral blood. The CDR3 coding sequence is TGCGCCAGCAGCCAAGGCCCAGGGTTTTACGAGCAGTACTTC. This encodes CASSQGPGFYEQYF.